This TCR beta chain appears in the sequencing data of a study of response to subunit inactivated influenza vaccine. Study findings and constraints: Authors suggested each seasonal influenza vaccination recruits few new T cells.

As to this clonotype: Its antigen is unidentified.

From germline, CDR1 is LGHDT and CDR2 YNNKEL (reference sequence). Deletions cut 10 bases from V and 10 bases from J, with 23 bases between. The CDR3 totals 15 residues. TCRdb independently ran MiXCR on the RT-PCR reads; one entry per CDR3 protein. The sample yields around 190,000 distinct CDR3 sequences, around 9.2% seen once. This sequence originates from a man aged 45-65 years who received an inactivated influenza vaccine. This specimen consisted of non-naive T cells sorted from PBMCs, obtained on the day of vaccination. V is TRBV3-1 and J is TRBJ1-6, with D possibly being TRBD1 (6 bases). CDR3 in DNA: TGTGCCACCTGCCAAGATTGGCAGGGGAAATCACCCCTCCACTTT. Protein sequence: CATCQDWQGKSPLHF.